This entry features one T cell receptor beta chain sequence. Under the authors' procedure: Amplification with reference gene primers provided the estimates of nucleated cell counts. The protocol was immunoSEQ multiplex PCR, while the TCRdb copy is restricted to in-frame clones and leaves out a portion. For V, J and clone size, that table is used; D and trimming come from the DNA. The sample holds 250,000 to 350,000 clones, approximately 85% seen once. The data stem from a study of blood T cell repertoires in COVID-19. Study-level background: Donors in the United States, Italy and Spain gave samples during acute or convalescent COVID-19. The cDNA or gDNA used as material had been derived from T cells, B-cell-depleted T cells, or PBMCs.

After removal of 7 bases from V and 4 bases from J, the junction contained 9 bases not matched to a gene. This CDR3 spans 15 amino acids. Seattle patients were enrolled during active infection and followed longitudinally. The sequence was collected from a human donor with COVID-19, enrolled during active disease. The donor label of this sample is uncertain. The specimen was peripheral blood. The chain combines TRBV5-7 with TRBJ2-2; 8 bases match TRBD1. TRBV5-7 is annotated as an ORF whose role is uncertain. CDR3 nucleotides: TGTGCCAGCCCCACAGGACAGGGAAGCACCGGGGAGCTGTTTTTT. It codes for CASPTGQGSTGELFF.